Listed below are T cell receptor beta chains from one sample, sequenced in a study of response to subunit inactivated influenza vaccine. TCRdb re-called the RT-PCR reads with MiXCR, one entry per CDR3 protein. The table includes roughly 710,000 distinct CDR3 sequences, 13% to 15% detected once. This specimen consisted of PBMCs from blood, obtained around two weeks before vaccination. The receptor set was obtained from a man in his fifties or sixties who received an inactivated influenza vaccine. Both conserved end residues are part of each CDR3. A D gene is named only where the DNA matches it firmly. Clone size, where shown, is once, few, many, or a class for clones that have expanded.

clone size	J gene	D gene	V gene	CDR3 length	CDR3 protein	CDR3 DNA
-	TRBJ1-1	-	TRBV28	15	CASSEKYRRVAEAFF	TGTGCCAGCAGTGAAAAGTACCGACGGGTCGCTGAAGCTTTCTTT
-	TRBJ2-5	-	TRBV20-1	11	CSAMSRETQYF	TGCAGTGCTATGAGCAGAGAGACCCAGTACTTC
many	TRBJ2-1	TRBD2	TRBV2	16	CASSLLGGGSYNEQFF	TGTGCCAGCAGCCTCCTGGGCGGGGGATCCTACAATGAGCAGTTCTTC
few	TRBJ2-4	-	TRBV5-1	18	CASSLGAAGPRAKNIQYF	TGCGCCAGCAGCTTGGGGGCTGCGGGGCCCAGGGCCAAAAACATTCAGTACTTC
few	TRBJ2-1	TRBD1	TRBV14	16	CASSLSQGQNYNEQFF	TGTGCCAGCAGCCTCAGTCAGGGACAGAACTACAATGAGCAGTTCTTC
many	TRBJ2-1	-	TRBV20-1	11	CSADKRDEQFF	TGCAGTGCTGACAAGCGGGATGAGCAGTTCTTC
few	TRBJ2-7	-	TRBV28	13	CASSTQSSYEQYF	TGTGCCAGCAGTACACAGAGCTCCTACGAGCAGTACTTC
-	TRBJ2-7	TRBD2	TRBV5-1	13	CASSGGSSYDQYF	TGCGCCAGCAGCGGCGGGAGCTCCTACGATCAGTACTTC
few	TRBJ2-6	TRBD1	TRBV10-3	16	CAISESGGAGANVLTF	TGTGCCATCAGTGAGTCAGGGGGCGCTGGGGCCAACGTCCTGACTTTC
-	TRBJ2-7	-	TRBV6-2/TRBV6-3	14	CASSYFYTGDEQYF	TGTGCCAGCAGTTACTTCTACACCGGGGACGAGCAGTACTTC
-	TRBJ2-3	-	TRBV27	15	CASSSPPGGRDTQYF	TGTGCCAGCAGTAGCCCCCCGGGTGGGAGAGATACGCAGTATTTT
-	TRBJ1-1	TRBD1	TRBV11-2	15	CASSTRTGGLSEAFF	TGTGCCAGCAGCACGAGGACAGGGGGCCTCTCTGAAGCTTTCTTT
few	TRBJ2-3	TRBD2	TRBV28	15	CASSSPPGGADTQYF	TGTGCCAGCAGTTCCCCCCCGGGGGGAGCAGATACGCAGTATTTT
-	TRBJ1-5	-	TRBV10-3	18	CAISESKGGRVGNQPQHF	TGTGCCATCAGTGAGTCTAAAGGGGGAAGGGTTGGCAATCAGCCCCAGCATTTT
many	TRBJ2-1	TRBD2	TRBV6-4	15	CASSAGLAGNNEQFF	TGTGCCAGCAGTGCCGGACTAGCGGGAAACAATGAGCAGTTCTTC
few	TRBJ2-7	-	TRBV20-1	14	CSATQGSSHYEQYF	TGCAGTGCCACTCAGGGTTCTAGTCACTACGAGCAGTACTTC
-	TRBJ1-6	TRBD1	TRBV11-1	15	CASSLRDRGGSPLHF	TGTGCCAGCAGCCTCCGGGACAGGGGAGGCTCACCCCTCCACTTT
few	TRBJ1-6	-	TRBV4-2	16	CASSQGPGGRNSPLHF	TGTGCCAGCAGCCAAGGTCCGGGGGGTAGGAATTCACCCCTCCACTTT
few	TRBJ2-1	-	TRBV19	13	CASSIVTYNEQFF	TGTGCCAGTAGTATAGTCACCTACAATGAGCAGTTCTTC
many	TRBJ1-1	-	TRBV5-1	13	CASSLAGDTEAFF	TGCGCCAGCAGCTTGGCAGGGGACACTGAAGCTTTCTTT
-	TRBJ1-3	-	TRBV10-3	14	CAISVETAGNTIYF	TGTGCCATCAGTGTCGAGACAGCTGGAAACACCATATATTTT
-	TRBJ2-1	TRBD2	TRBV20-1	16	CSERPSGAGVYNEQFF	TGCAGCGAACGGCCTAGCGGGGCGGGAGTTTACAATGAGCAGTTCTTC
-	TRBJ1-2	-	TRBV12-3/TRBV12-4	13	CASTSVGVYGYTF	TGTGCCAGCACCTCGGTAGGAGTCTATGGCTACACCTTC
once	TRBJ2-1	TRBD2	TRBV12-3/TRBV12-4	12	CASSFGRGGLFF	TGTGCCAGCAGTTTCGGCCGGGGGGGGCTGTTCTTC
-	TRBJ2-3	-	TRBV5-5	15	CASSLVFYSGDTQYF	TGTGCCAGCAGCTTGGTTTTTTATTCGGGAGATACGCAGTATTTT
-	TRBJ2-1	-	TRBV5-5	12	CASSLGQAEQFF	TGTGCCAGCAGCTTGGGACAGGCGGAGCAGTTCTTC
few	TRBJ1-1	TRBD1	TRBV19	15	CASSAQGYLNTEAFF	TGTGCCAGTAGTGCACAGGGGTACCTGAACACTGAAGCTTTCTTT
few	TRBJ1-2	-	TRBV4-2	16	CASSQGRAGEGYGYTF	TGTGCCAGCAGCCAAGGCCGCGCAGGGGAGGGCTATGGCTACACCTTC
-	TRBJ2-7	TRBD1	TRBV10-3	14	CAISDGTVAYEQYF	TGTGCCATCAGTGACGGGACAGTGGCCTACGAGCAGTACTTC